These 21 T cell receptor beta chains were sequenced from one sample in a study of blood T cell repertoires in COVID-19. Libraries were prepared by immunoSEQ multiplex PCR; TCRdb keeps only in-frame clonotypes and omits some of them. The data contain 250,000 to 300,000 clones, 70% to 90% of them seen just once; the ten biggest clones take up about an eighth. Sequencing was done on a sample of peripheral blood. The receptor set was obtained from a woman aged 65 to 85 with COVID-19, enrolled during active disease.

This clone was seen only once. The rearrangement uses TRBV4-2 and TRBJ1-1; D is possibly TRBD1 (6 bases). With 0 bases removed from V and 6 bases from J, the gap between germline ends came to 11 bases. This CDR3 comprises 14 residues. The germline V gene has CDR1 LGHNA and CDR2 YNFKEQ. The CDR3 here is CASSQDLAGAEAFF. In nucleotides, the CDR3 is TGTGCCAGCAGCCAAGATCTAGCAGGGGCTGAAGCTTTCTTT.

The chain employs TRBV6-5 and TRBJ1-2; D is perhaps TRBD1 (5 bases). V was shortened by 1 base and J by 3 bases, with 12 bases between the two germline ends. CDR3 length: 15 residues. Germline V gene data show CDR1 as MNHEY and CDR2 as SVGAGI. The CDR3 DNA is TGTGCCAGCAGTTACTTCGGGGGTTCGGACTATGGCTACACCTTC. Translated: CASSYFGGSDYGYTF.

The chain joins TRBV12-3 or TRBV12-4 to TRBJ1-5; D is ambiguous. The CDR3 sequence is 12 residues long. The V and J ends lost 4 bases and 10 bases respectively, with 11 bases between them. In DNA form, the CDR3 reads TGTGCCAGCAGTTCCATGCCCTATCCCCAGCATTTT. The encoded protein is CASSSMPYPQHF.

V gene TRBV12-3 or TRBV12-4 combines with J gene TRBJ2-3; D unresolved. The CDR3 covers 11 residues. V was cut by 3 bases and J by 5 bases, with 3 bases left in between. The CDR3 sequence: CASSFRDTQYF. CDR3 sequence (DNA): TGTGCCAGCAGTTTTAGAGATACGCAGTATTTT.

The chain uses TRBV6-2 or TRBV6-3 and TRBJ1-1, with 7 nucleotides matching TRBD1. CDR3 length: 18 residues. V shed 6 bases, J shed 0 bases, and the junction held 16 bases outside the gene matches. Germline V CDR1 and CDR2: MNHEY, SVGEGT. The CDR3 region is CASSPNFRTGSMNTEAFF. The CDR3 DNA follows: TGTGCCAGCAGCCCCAACTTTCGGACAGGAAGCATGAACACTGAAGCTTTCTTT.

The genes are TRBV6-5 and TRBJ2-1; weak D call: TRBD1 (6 bases). Per the germline V gene, CDR1 is MNHEY and CDR2 is SVGAGI. The CDR3 loop spans 12 amino acids. Trimming stripped 5 bases from V and 6 bases from J, with 8 bases between. CDR3 DNA: TGTGCCAGCAGTACAGGGTTCAATGAGCAGTTCTTC. Translating it yields CASSTGFNEQFF.

The gene calls are TRBV27 and TRBJ1-6; no firm D call. V was cut by 2 bases and J by 4 bases, with 6 bases left in between. The CDR3 length is 14 residues. Per germline, CDR1 MNHEY and CDR2 SMNVEV (reference sequence). CDR3 region: CASSLSGYNSPLHF. CDR3 bases: TGTGCCAGCAGTTTAAGCGGTTATAATTCACCCCTCCACTTT.

A note on this clone: Sequence at one end of the junction differs from germline and may be a read error. The chain recombines TRBV28 with TRBJ2-4; TRBD2 aligns across 10 bases. The CDR3 is 14 residues long. Germline V CDR1 and CDR2: MDHEN, SYDVKM. CDR3 bases: TGTGCCAGCAGTCTAAGCGGGGGGGCAAAGGGAACGGCGTTC. This gives the protein CASSLSGGAKGTAF.

V usage is TRBV29-1 and J usage is TRBJ2-1; no definite D call. Germline-derived CDR1 and CDR2 are SQVTM and ANQGSEA. The V gene lost 3 bases and the J gene lost 7 bases, with 10 bases spanning the gap. This CDR3 has 12 amino acids. CDR3 DNA sequence: TGCAGCGTTGAGTGGCTAGTGAATGAGCAGTTCTTC. Translation: CSVEWLVNEQFF.

The rearrangement uses TRBV6-6 and TRBJ2-1; D gene ambiguous. Germline V gene lookup returns CDR1 MNHNY and CDR2 SVGAGI (reference sequence). This CDR3 comprises 13 residues. Deletions cut 2 bases from V and 6 bases from J, with 8 bases between. CDR3 coding DNA: TGTGCCAGCAGTTACGACGCTAGCAATGAGCAGTTCTTC. It codes for CASSYDASNEQFF.

The V call is TRBV5-6, the J call TRBJ1-2, with no clear D. The germline V gene has CDR1 SGHDT and CDR2 YYEEEE. The CDR3 extends over 16 amino acids. V shed 1 base and J shed 4 bases, with 17 bases lying between them. CDR3 amino acids: CASSLRSPALGYGYTF. The CDR3 DNA reads TGTGCCAGCAGCTTGCGGAGCCCGGCCCTGGGCTATGGCTACACCTTC.

This chain connects TRBV24-1 to TRBJ1-3; D is uncertain. The CDR3 covers 15 residues. The V and J ends lost 4 bases and 0 bases respectively, with 9 bases between them. From germline, CDR1 is KGHDR and CDR2 SFDVKD. CDR3 nucleotides: TGTGCCACCAGTGACCACCCAGGCTCTGGAAACACCATATATTTT. Protein sequence: CATSDHPGSGNTIYF.

V is TRBV18 and J is TRBJ1-1; tentatively, D is TRBD1 (5 bases). V was shortened by 8 bases and J by 4 bases, with 17 bases between the two germline ends. This CDR3 has 14 residues. Germline V lookup: CDR1 KGHSH, CDR2 LQKENI. CDR3 residues: CASLKARGGTEAFF. CDR3 sequence (DNA): TGTGCCAGCCTAAAAGCCCGGGGGGGCACTGAAGCTTTCTTT.

On this clone: This same CDR3 is encoded by further DNA sequences in the sample. This chain connects TRBV12-3 or TRBV12-4 to TRBJ1-2; no firm D call. The ends were cut back, 3 bases at V and 2 bases at J, with 7 bases in the middle. The CDR3 length is 13 residues. The CDR3 DNA sequence: TGTGCCAGCAGTTTCAGAGGGAACTATGGCTACACCTTC. It encodes CASSFRGNYGYTF.

This chain connects TRBV19 to TRBJ2-5, with D unresolved. The germline V gene has CDR1 LNHDA and CDR2 SQIVND (reference sequence). The CDR3 has 13 residues. Deletions cut 8 bases from V and 2 bases from J, with 12 bases between. CDR3 coding DNA: TGTGCCAGTTCCCGTTTCGTTCAAGAGACCCAGTACTTC. It is translated as CASSRFVQETQYF.

The chain is built from TRBV2 and TRBJ2-7; perhaps TRBD2 as D (5 bases). V lost 6 bases to trimming and J lost 13 bases, with 28 bases between them. CDR3 size: 15 residues. CDR1 and CDR2 (germline): SNHLY, FYNNEI. DNA for the CDR3: TGTGCCAGCAGCCCCGGACTTGAACCCCTACGATTGACTTACTTC. Protein product: CASSPGLEPLRLTYF.

This clone was seen only once. This chain connects TRBV2 to TRBJ2-7; 8 nucleotides line up with TRBD1. CDR3 length equals 16 residues. Germline V lookup: CDR1 SNHLY, CDR2 FYNNEI. The ends lost 3 bases at V and 1 base at J; junction bases unmatched: 8. For the CDR3, the DNA is TGTGCCAGCAGTGAGTCCCCGGGACAGGCTTCCTACGAGCAGTACTTC. This translates into CASSESPGQASYEQYF.

This chain links TRBV5-4 with TRBJ1-3, with a possible D match to TRBD1 (5 bases). The CDR3 is made up of 14 amino acids. Germline lookup yields CDR1 SGHNT and CDR2 YYREEE (reference sequence). V lost 3 bases to trimming and J lost 3 bases, with 10 bases between them. CDR3 region: CASSSGIGGNTIYF. CDR3 in DNA: TGTGCCAGCAGCTCAGGGATAGGTGGAAACACCATATATTTT.

The genes are TRBV11-2 and TRBJ2-2; TRBD1 matches 10 bases. The CDR3 is made up of 15 amino acids. The V segment lost 5 bases and the J segment 4 bases; nucleotides outside the gene matches: 4. Germline V CDR1 and CDR2: SGHAT, FQNNGV. The CDR3 nucleotides are TGTGCCAGCAGCACGACAGGGGGCCGCACCGGGGAGCTGTTTTTT. It codes for CASSTTGGRTGELFF.

J is TRBJ2-1 and V is TRBV11-3; TRBD2 matches 11 bases. The germline V gene has CDR1 SGHNT and CDR2 YENEEA. There are 18 residues in the CDR3. J gave up 4 bases and V 5 bases, and 13 bases lay outside the gene matches. CDR3 sequence: CASSPSSRLAGSYNEQFF. CDR3 nucleotides: TGTGCCAGCAGCCCCTCGTCCCGACTAGCGGGGTCGTACAATGAGCAGTTCTTC.

This chain connects TRBV19 to TRBJ2-3; tentatively, D is TRBD2 (5 bases). The CDR3 has 17 residues. The V gene lost 10 bases and the J gene lost 0 bases, with 23 bases spanning the gap. Germline CDR1 and CDR2: LNHDA and SQIVND (reference sequence). The CDR3 region is CATAPGYLASSTDTQYF. CDR3 bases: TGTGCCACCGCACCGGGGTACCTCGCTTCTAGCACAGATACGCAGTATTTT.